The rows below give T cell receptor delta chains drawn from one sample of a study of gamma-delta chains in newborns, infants, children. TCRdb redid the clone calls on the reads with CATT. This repertoire shows approximately 3,000 delta-chain clones, about 1.3% found once; its top ten account for about a fifth. The sequencing sample was made of blood. These receptor sequences come from a child who was a newborn, infant or young child, either healthy, febrile or measles-vaccinated (not recorded which). Each CDR3 is given with its conserved first and last residue. D genes are given only for firm matches. Some rows mark clone size as missing; the rest say once, few, many or name a class of expanded clone.

>TRDD3|TRDJ2|TRDV3|large
CAFTGGEALTAQLFF
TGTGCCTTTACTGGGGGTGAAGCTTTGACAGCACAACTCTTCTTT
>TRDD3|TRDJ3|TRDV2|.
CACDFGGSWDTRQMFF
TGTGCCTGTGACTTTGGGGGATCCTGGGACACCCGCCAGATGTTTTTC
>TRDD3|TRDJ3|TRDV2|large
CACDTLGALSSWDTRQMFF
TGTGCCTGTGACACCCTGGGGGCCCTGAGCTCCTGGGACACCCGACAGATGTTTTTC
>.|TRDJ3|TRDV2|medium-sized
CACDTLGSSWDTRQMFF
TGTGCCTGTGACACCCTGGGGAGCTCCTGGGACACCCGACAGATGTTTTTC
>TRDD3|TRDJ2|TRDV2|medium-sized
CACDRGYPALTAQLFF
TGTGCCTGTGATAGGGGATACCCCGCTTTGACAGCACAACTCTTCTTT
>TRDD3|TRDJ3|TRDV2|few
CACDVGGSWDTRQMFF
TGTGCCTGTGACGTTGGGGGATCCTGGGACACCCGCCAGATGTTTTTC
>TRDD3|TRDJ3|TRDV3|medium-sized
CAFSSTGGQSSWDTRQMFF
TGTGCCTTTTCAAGTACTGGGGGACAAAGCTCCTGGGACACCCGACAGATGTTTTTC
>.|TRDJ3|TRDV2|large
CACDPILLDTSSWDTRQMFF
TGTGCCTGTGACCCGATACTACTGGATACTAGCTCCTGGGACACCCGACAGATGTTTTTC
>TRDD3|TRDJ3|TRDV2|few
CACDTPLGDTWDARQMFF
TGTGCCTGCGACACCCCACTGGGGGATACGTGGGACGCCCGACAGATGTTTTTC
>.|TRDJ1|TRDV1|.
CALGLGGTLRYTDKLIF
TGTGCTCTTGGGTTGGGGGGTACTCTCCGGTACACCGATAAACTCATCTTT
>.|TRDJ3|TRDV2|large
CACDRGKSSWDTRQMFF
TGTGCCTGTGACCGGGGAAAAAGCTCCTGGGACACCCGACAGATGTTTTTC
>TRDD3|TRDJ3|TRDV2|.
CACDTGFGGYSWDTRQMFF
TGTGCCTGTGACACCGGTTTTGGGGGATACTCCTGGGACACCCGACAGATGTTTTTC
>.|TRDJ1|TRDV3|.
CALPRAVQNTDKLIF
TGTGCCTTGCCACGTGCGGTGCAAAACACCGATAAACTCATCTTT
>TRDD3|TRDJ3|TRDV2|medium-sized
CACDVLGDRSWDTRQMFF
TGTGCCTGTGACGTACTGGGGGATCGCTCCTGGGACACCCGACAGATGTTTTTC
>TRDD3|TRDJ3|TRDV2|large
CACDKVLGDLSWDTRQMFF
TGTGCCTGTGACAAAGTACTGGGGGACCTCTCCTGGGACACCCGACAGATGTTTTTC
>TRDD3|TRDJ3|TRDV2|few
CACALLGDTSSWDTRQTFF
TGTGCCTGTGCCCTACTGGGGGATACGAGCTCCTGGGACACCCGACAGACGTTCTTC
>TRDD3|TRDJ1|TRDV3|many
CASDLGDTYTDKLIF
TGTGCCTCCGATCTGGGGGATACCTACACCGATAAACTCATCTTT
>TRDD3|TRDJ3|TRDV2|.
CACDKVLGGSWDTRQMFF
TGTGCCTGTGACAAGGTACTGGGGGGTTCCTGGGACACCCGACAGATGTTTTTC
>TRDD3|TRDJ3|TRDV2|large
CACDYWGSSWDTRQMFF
TGTGCCTGTGACTACTGGGGGAGCTCCTGGGACACCCGACAGATGTTTTTC
>.|TRDJ3|TRDV2|medium-sized
CACDSLFSWDTRQMFF
TGTGCCTGTGACTCCCTCTTCTCCTGGGACACCCGACAGATGTTTTTC
>.|TRDJ3|TRDV2|few
CACAPKSVLVIRRTWDTRQMFF
TGTGCCTGTGCACCGAAGTCGGTACTGGTGATACGTAGGACCTGGGACACCCGACAGATGTTTTTC
>TRDD3|TRDJ2|TRDV2|few
CACDRLGAKDPALTAHLFF
TGTGCCTGTGACAGACTGGGGGCTAAGGACCCAGCTTTGACAGCACACCTCTTCTTT
>.|TRDJ3|TRDV2|large
CACDGGGYWDTRQMFF
TGTGCCTGTGACGGCGGAGGATACTGGGACACCCGACAGATGTTTTTC
>.|TRDJ3|TRDV2|.
CACDTGPTWVPSWDTRQMFF
TGTGCCTGTGACACCGGGCCAACCTGGGTGCCCTCCTGGGACACCCGCCAGATGTTTTTC
>TRDD3|TRDJ1|TRDV3|medium-sized
CAFTGGSLYTDKLIF
TGTGCCTTTACTGGGGGATCTCTGTACACCGATAAACTCATCTTT
>TRDD3|TRDJ3|TRDV2|large
CACDTVWGSSWDTRQMFF
TGTGCCTGTGACACCGTCTGGGGGAGCTCCTGGGACACCCGACAGATGTTTTTC
>.|TRDJ3|TRDV2|few
CACDCGGSWDTRQMFF
TGTGCCTGTGACTGCGGAGGATCCTGGGACACCCGACAGATGTTTTTC
>.|TRDJ3|TRDV2|.
CACDLLGSSWDTRQMFF
TGTGCCTGTGACTTACTGGGCAGCTCCTGGGACACCCGGCAGATGTTCTTC